The TCR beta chain under discussion was sequenced for a study of human T cells and chemical hapten exposure. Germline-derived CDR1 and CDR2 are MNHEY and SVGEGT. The CDR3 covers 13 residues. J gave up 4 bases and V 10 bases, and 7 bases lay outside the gene matches. RNA extraction used unfractionated whole blood as the source of total RNA. The library labeled individual cDNA molecules by adding unique molecular identifiers to them. TCRdb recomputed calls from the 5' RACE reads with MiXCR, one row per CDR3 protein. The data hold around 100,000 distinct CDR3 sequences, with approximately 19% observed a single time.

The TCR comes from a human donor in good health. The chain employs TRBV6-2 or TRBV6-3 and TRBJ1-1; 9 bases fit TRBD1. The CDR3 nucleotides read TGTGCCACCCGGACAGGGGCGGGCACTGAAGCTTTCTTT. Its protein is CATRTGAGTEAFF.